This T cell receptor beta chain was observed in a study of T cell responses to AZD1222 COVID-19 vaccine. Overall study results and limits: Repertoire sampling occurred only after the peak T cell response. Unmutated variant regions are reportedly the target of nearly half of TCRs that are spike-specific. Donors were chiefly white British, with a greater number of females, and clonal diversity was perhaps underestimated. The study found Spike-specific TCR breadth and depth rose after two AZD1222 doses.

The method was immunoSEQ multiplex PCR; TCRdb's version includes in-frame clones alone and lacks a portion of them. The table records roughly 150,000 clones, more than 85% of them present only once. Germline loops: CDR1 ENHRY, CDR2 SYGVKD. The CDR3 runs to 15 residues. Unmatched junction bases numbered 16, after V lost 7 bases and J lost 8 bases. On this clone itself: The antigen is undetermined.

This rearrangement joins TRBV10-3 to TRBJ1-2; 7 bases are a match to TRBD1. Sequencing was performed on peripheral blood, taken after recovery from COVID-19. The receptor was derived from an adult who had recovered from COVID-19. The CDR3 coding sequence is TGTGCCATCACCCAGACGACAGGGATATTGGAGGGCTACACCTTC. Translating gives CAITQTTGILEGYTF.